The rows below give T cell receptor beta chains drawn from one sample of a study of B cell selection in AIRE deficiency. TCRdb's table, derived via immunoSEQ multiplex PCR, lists solely in-frame clones and lacks some. This table has under 5,500 clones, over 75% appearing once. Sequencing was done on a sample of Tregs sorted from PBMCs. The receptor set was obtained from a human donor with AIRE deficiency. CDR3s include the opening cysteine and the closing phenylalanine or tryptophan. The order of the fields is clone size, J gene, D gene, V gene, CDR3 DNA, CDR3 protein. A D gene is named only where the DNA matches it firmly. Part of the rows lack a size; the others show once, few, many or a class for expanded clones.

NA,TRBJ2-5,TRBD2,TRBV6-1,TGTGCCAGCAGTGAAGAACTGGGACTAGCGGGGCAAGAGACCCAGTACTTC,CASSEELGLAGQETQYF
NA,TRBJ2-5,NA,TRBV20-1,TGCAGTGCTAGCGCAAAGGAGACCCAGTACTTC,CSASAKETQYF
NA,TRBJ1-1,NA,TRBV6-7,TGTGCCAGTTCCGCCCGGGGGAGCACTGAAGCTTTCTTT,CASSARGSTEAFF
NA,TRBJ2-7,NA,TRBV14,TGTGCCAGCAGCCTAACTACTAGTCCCGGCGAGCAGTACTTC,CASSLTTSPGEQYF
NA,TRBJ2-7,NA,TRBV28,TGTGCCAGCAGTTACGTAGGTGGAGGTAACTACGAGCAGTACTTC,CASSYVGGGNYEQYF
once,TRBJ1-1,NA,TRBV5-1,TGCGCCAGCAGCAGGATCGGGGTTCCGAACACTGAAGCTTTCTTT,CASSRIGVPNTEAFF
NA,TRBJ2-7,TRBD2,TRBV4-2,TGTGCCAGCAGCTCTCGGGCCCAGCGGGGACGAGCCTACGAGCAGTACTTC,CASSSRAQRGRAYEQYF
NA,TRBJ1-2,NA,TRBV6-6,TGTGCCAGCAGGGGGAGGAAAAGAGGCTACACCTTC,CASRGRKRGYTF
NA,TRBJ1-2,NA,TRBV7-2,TGTGCCAGCAGCTTAGGCCCCTCCAGGGCGGTGGAAGGCTACACCTTC,CASSLGPSRAVEGYTF
NA,TRBJ2-7,NA,TRBV2,TGTGCCAGCGAAATGAGCAGGGGAATGGAGCAGTACTTC,CASEMSRGMEQYF
NA,TRBJ1-1,NA,TRBV15,TGTGCCACCAGCAGAGACAGTAACACTGAAGCTTTCTTT,CATSRDSNTEAFF
NA,TRBJ2-7,TRBD1,TRBV7-2,TGTGCCAGCAGCTTGCAGGGGGCCTCTAACGAGCAGTACTTC,CASSLQGASNEQYF
NA,TRBJ1-2,NA,TRBV2,TGTGCCAGCAGTGAGACCCCCACTAACTATGGCTACACCTTC,CASSETPTNYGYTF
NA,TRBJ1-2,TRBD1,TRBV15,TGTGCCACCAGCTGGTCAGTGAGAGGGTGGACAGGGGGCGTTCGTGGCTACACCTTC,CATSWSVRGWTGGVRGYTF
once,TRBJ2-1,NA,TRBV7-2,TGTGCCAGCAGCCGGGAGGGGACAGGGTATGAGCAGTTCTTC,CASSREGTGYEQFF
NA,TRBJ2-5,TRBD2,TRBV5-4,TGTGCCAGCAGCTTATACGGGACTAGCGGGGGGCAGCACTTC,CASSLYGTSGGQHF
NA,TRBJ2-7,NA,TRBV27,TGTGCCAGCAGTTTATTGTCGGGAATCCGCGAGCAGTACTTC,CASSLLSGIREQYF
NA,TRBJ1-1,NA,TRBV6-5,TGTGCCAGCAGTTACGCCATGAACACTGAAGCTTTCTTT,CASSYAMNTEAFF
NA,TRBJ2-4,TRBD2,TRBV4-3,TGCGCCAGCAGCCAAGCCCCTCGGGGACTATCGCCACAAAACATTCAGTACTTC,CASSQAPRGLSPQNIQYF
NA,TRBJ1-2,NA,TRBV5-1,TGCGCCAGCAGCTTGGAAAGGGGTGACTATGGCTACACCTTC,CASSLERGDYGYTF
NA,TRBJ2-7,TRBD2,TRBV4-2,TGTGCCAGCAGCCAAGTTGTCGGGAGGGCCTACGAGCAGTACTTC,CASSQVVGRAYEQYF
NA,TRBJ1-5,NA,TRBV6-6,TGTGCCAGCAGAGACAGGACAGTCCAGGGGCCCCAGCATTTT,CASRDRTVQGPQHF
NA,TRBJ2-3,NA,TRBV5-4,TGTGCCAGCAGCTTGGACGGTAGCCTGGAAGATACGCAGTATTTT,CASSLDGSLEDTQYF
NA,TRBJ2-2,NA,TRBV18,TGTGCCAGCTCACCACCCAAGGTAGTCAACACCGGGGAGCTGTTTTTT,CASSPPKVVNTGELFF
few,TRBJ2-5,TRBD1,TRBV6-1,TGTGCCAGCAGGACCCGGGACAGCAAAGAGACCCAGTACTTC,CASRTRDSKETQYF
NA,TRBJ1-5,TRBD1,TRBV11-1,TGTGCCAGCAGCCTAGGACAGGGGGGACAGCCCCAGCATTTT,CASSLGQGGQPQHF
NA,TRBJ2-3,TRBD1,TRBV11-1,TGTGCCAGCAGCTTCTCCGTTAGACAGGGTAGAACAGATACGCAGTATTTT,CASSFSVRQGRTDTQYF
NA,TRBJ1-1,TRBD1,TRBV27,TGTGCCAGCAGACTATACCAGGGGGCGGCTGGAGCTTTCTTT,CASRLYQGAAGAFF
NA,TRBJ1-2,NA,TRBV6-5,TGTGCCAGCAGCCCCCGACGAGACTATGGCTACACCTTC,CASSPRRDYGYTF
NA,TRBJ2-7,NA,TRBV7-9,TGTGCCAGCAGCCCGCGCTGGGGTGGCGAGCAGTACTTC,CASSPRWGGEQYF
NA,TRBJ1-1,TRBD1,TRBV28,TGTGCCAGTTACAGGGGGGGCACTGAAGCTTTCTTT,CASYRGGTEAFF
NA,TRBJ2-6,NA,TRBV5-6,TGTGCCAGCAGCCGGGTGGGGGCGCTCCTAGGGGCCAACGTCCTGACTTTC,CASSRVGALLGANVLTF
once,TRBJ2-5,NA,TRBV5-1,TGCGCCAGCAGCTGGGGGGTCCAAGAGACCCAGTACTTC,CASSWGVQETQYF
NA,TRBJ2-7,NA,TRBV28,TGTGCCAGCAGCCCTACCCTAGGCTACGAGCAGTACTTC,CASSPTLGYEQYF
NA,TRBJ1-4,NA,TRBV7-2,TGTGCCAGCAGCTTAGTTGGGACAAATGAAAAACTGTTTTTT,CASSLVGTNEKLFF
NA,TRBJ1-1,TRBD1,TRBV7-9,TGTGCCAGCAGCTTTCAGGGGACAGGGGAGTTTTTCGACACTGAAGCTTTCTTT,CASSFQGTGEFFDTEAFF
NA,TRBJ2-5,NA,TRBV5-1,TGCGCCAGCAGCTTGGGGACGGTGGGTAGAGAGACCCAGTACTTC,CASSLGTVGRETQYF
NA,TRBJ2-3,TRBD2,TRBV10-3,TGTGCCATCAGTGTTAGCGGGAGCACAGATACGCAGTATTTT,CAISVSGSTDTQYF
NA,TRBJ2-3,TRBD2,TRBV6-1,TGTGCCAGCAGTGACAGGGGTAGCGGGATTTGGGACACAGATACGCAGTATTTT,CASSDRGSGIWDTDTQYF
NA,TRBJ1-2,TRBD1,TRBV6-1,TGTGCCAGCAGGGGGCAACAGGGGTATGGCTACACCTTC,CASRGQQGYGYTF
NA,TRBJ1-2,NA,TRBV7-2,TGTGCCAGCACCCTATGGGCAGCTGGCTATGGCTACACCTTC,CASTLWAAGYGYTF